This is a list of T cell receptor beta chains from one sample in a study of CD8 T cells in Susac syndrome. Via MiXCR, TCRdb re-called the immunoSEQ multiplex PCR reads, giving one row per CDR3 protein. This sample has about 120,000 distinct CDR3 sequences, with 90% to 95% found just once. Sequencing input: CD4+ T cells from PBMCs. These receptors were obtained from a human donor with multiple sclerosis. The CDR3 runs from the conserved cysteine through the conserved F or W. The D gene is left open where the match is weak. Only part of the rows carry a size: once, few, many, or a class if the clone is expanded.

clone size | J gene | V gene | D gene | CDR3 protein | CDR3 DNA
NA | TRBJ2-1 | TRBV7-2 | NA | CASSLVVSLEQFF | TGTGCCAGCAGCTTAGTAGTATCGCTTGAGCAGTTCTTC
NA | TRBJ2-3 | TRBV6-5 | NA | CASSYPSGFPSASSSTDTQYF | TGTGCCAGCAGTTACCCGAGCGGGTTCCCTAGCGCATCTAGTAGCACAGATACGCAGTATTTT
few | TRBJ1-1 | TRBV7-8 | NA | CASSLQENTEAFF | TGTGCCAGCAGCCTACAGGAGAACACTGAAGCTTTCTTT
few | TRBJ2-7 | TRBV30 | NA | CALYYNRAGFYEQYF | TGTGCCTTATACTATAACAGGGCTGGGTTCTACGAGCAGTACTTC
NA | TRBJ2-7 | TRBV19 | TRBD1 | CASSIASGGELPLYEQYF | TGTGCCAGTAGTATTGCTTCAGGGGGCGAACTTCCCTTATACGAGCAGTACTTC
once | TRBJ1-4 | TRBV5-6 | NA | CASSMTGTGKLFF | TGTGCCAGCAGCATGACCGGGACGGGAAAACTGTTTTTT
NA | TRBJ1-5 | TRBV2 | NA | CASSVLWDQPQHF | TGTGCCAGCAGTGTGCTTTGGGATCAGCCCCAGCATTTT
NA | TRBJ2-6 | TRBV5-1 | NA | CASSLATFPGANVLTF | TGCGCCAGCAGCTTGGCGACGTTTCCTGGGGCCAACGTCCTGACTTTC
NA | TRBJ1-2 | TRBV6-2/TRBV6-3 | NA | CASNLSGTRGYTF | TGTGCCAGCAATTTATCTGGAACTCGAGGCTACACCTTC
NA | TRBJ2-2 | TRBV24-1 | NA | CATSDFTHGGPNTGELFF | TGTGCCACCAGTGATTTCACCCACGGGGGGCCGAACACCGGGGAGCTGTTTTTT
NA | TRBJ2-7 | TRBV7-2 | NA | CASISGGSYEQYF | TGTGCCAGCATCTCCGGGGGATCCTACGAGCAGTACTTC
NA | TRBJ2-7 | TRBV29-1 | TRBD1 | CSVEDRGTYEQYF | TGCAGCGTTGAAGACAGGGGGACCTACGAGCAGTACTTC
NA | TRBJ1-6 | TRBV30 | TRBD1 | CAWRAPGTGGSPLHF | TGTGCCTGGAGGGCACCCGGGACAGGGGGTTCACCCCTCCACTTT
NA | TRBJ2-3 | TRBV27 | NA | CASSVGSFGTDTQYF | TGTGCCAGCAGTGTCGGGTCATTCGGCACAGATACGCAGTATTTT
NA | TRBJ2-3 | TRBV4-1 | NA | CASRAGSTDTQYF | TGCGCCAGCAGGGCAGGAAGCACAGATACGCAGTATTTT
NA | TRBJ2-4 | TRBV19 | NA | CASSIVTAPDQNIQYF | TGTGCCAGTAGTATCGTGACCGCTCCTGATCAAAACATTCAGTACTTC
NA | TRBJ1-1 | TRBV29-1 | NA | CSVSQRNTEAFF | TGCAGCGTCAGCCAGAGGAACACTGAAGCTTTCTTT
NA | TRBJ1-2 | TRBV29-1 | TRBD1 | CSDLSGGSYTF | TGCAGCGACTTGTCAGGGGGGAGCTACACCTTC
NA | TRBJ2-5 | TRBV24-1 | NA | CATSSSTETQYF | TGTGCCACCAGTAGCAGTACGGAGACCCAGTACTTC
NA | TRBJ2-1 | TRBV28 | TRBD2 | CASRIGGAGNEQFF | TGTGCCAGCAGGATCGGGGGGGCGGGGAATGAGCAGTTCTTC
NA | TRBJ1-5 | TRBV20-1 | TRBD1 | CSARFRGTGNQPQHF | TGCAGTGCTAGGTTTCGGGGGACAGGGAATCAGCCCCAGCATTTT
NA | TRBJ2-7 | TRBV2 | TRBD1 | CASNLQGAYEQYF | TGTGCCAGCAACTTACAGGGGGCCTACGAGCAGTACTTC
NA | TRBJ1-2 | TRBV5-1 | TRBD1 | CASSLTIRDRAGNYGYTF | TGCGCCAGCAGCTTGACAATCCGGGACAGGGCTGGAAACTATGGCTACACCTTC
NA | TRBJ2-3 | TRBV12-3/TRBV12-4 | TRBD2 | CASSSSGGFQGTQYF | TGTGCCAGCAGTTCTAGCGGGGGGTTCCAGGGTACGCAGTATTTT
NA | TRBJ1-2 | TRBV6-1 | NA | CASSEVFYGYTF | TGTGCCAGCAGTGAAGTGTTTTATGGCTACACCTTC
NA | TRBJ2-5 | TRBV19 | TRBD1 | CASSTDRVETQYF | TGTGCCAGTAGTACGGACAGGGTCGAGACCCAGTACTTC
NA | TRBJ1-3 | TRBV20-1 | NA | CSALRGSAIYF | TGCAGTGCCCTACGGGGTAGCGCCATATATTTT
NA | TRBJ2-5 | TRBV6-6 | NA | CASSSSRVHTQYF | TGTGCCAGCAGTTCCTCTAGGGTACACACCCAGTACTTC
NA | TRBJ1-4 | TRBV3-1 | NA | CASSQADWGGDNEKLFF | TGTGCCAGCAGCCAAGCCGATTGGGGGGGAGACAATGAAAAACTGTTTTTT
once | TRBJ1-1 | TRBV14 | NA | CASSQDPGWGTEAFF | TGTGCCAGCAGCCAAGACCCAGGGTGGGGCACTGAAGCTTTCTTT
NA | TRBJ2-3 | TRBV5-1 | NA | CASSFGDTDTQYF | TGCGCCAGCAGCTTTGGGGACACAGATACGCAGTATTTT
few | TRBJ1-1 | TRBV6-2/TRBV6-3 | TRBD1 | CASSYSRGTEAFF | TGTGCCAGCAGTTATTCCAGGGGGACTGAAGCTTTCTTT
NA | TRBJ1-1 | TRBV30 | NA | CAWGTGNTEAFF | TGTGCCTGGGGGACCGGCAACACTGAAGCTTTCTTT
NA | TRBJ1-5 | TRBV5-6 | NA | CASSPAGGHQPQHF | TGTGCCAGCAGCCCAGCGGGGGGCCATCAGCCCCAGCATTTT
once | TRBJ1-5 | TRBV4-1 | TRBD1 | CASSLTETGEQPQHF | TGCGCCAGCAGCCTCACCGAGACAGGGGAACAGCCCCAGCATTTT
once | TRBJ2-5 | TRBV30 | NA | CAWRSSGQTQYF | TGTGCCTGGAGGTCCAGCGGGCAGACCCAGTACTTC
NA | TRBJ2-2 | TRBV7-3 | TRBD2 | CASSLGDYRTTNTGELFF | TGTGCCAGCAGCTTGGGGGACTACCGAACGACGAACACCGGGGAGCTGTTTTTT
few | TRBJ2-3 | TRBV20-1 | NA | CSARDQERRDTQYF | TGCAGTGCTAGAGATCAGGAGCGACGAGATACGCAGTATTTT
NA | TRBJ1-3 | TRBV9 | NA | CASSAGTTNTIYF | TGTGCCAGCAGCGCCGGGACTACAAACACCATATATTTT
once | TRBJ2-5 | TRBV5-4 | NA | CASASQETQYF | TGTGCCAGCGCCTCCCAAGAGACCCAGTACTTC
NA | TRBJ2-2 | TRBV7-3 | NA | CASSLTVTGELFF | TGTGCCAGCAGCTTAACGGTCACCGGGGAGCTGTTTTTT
NA | TRBJ2-1 | TRBV24-1 | TRBD2 | CATSGPGLAGSHEQFF | TGTGCCACCAGTGGGCCGGGACTAGCGGGAAGTCATGAGCAGTTCTTC
NA | TRBJ2-5 | TRBV10-3 | NA | CAISEPDRGAETQYF | TGTGCCATCAGTGAGCCGGACCGGGGGGCAGAGACCCAGTACTTC
once | TRBJ1-2 | TRBV19 | NA | CASLGQRSNGYTF | TGTGCCAGTCTCGGACAACGAAGCAATGGCTACACCTTC
NA | TRBJ2-7 | TRBV19 | TRBD1 | CASRRTGGTYEQYF | TGTGCCAGTAGGCGGACAGGGGGCACCTACGAGCAGTACTTC
NA | TRBJ1-3 | TRBV4-2 | NA | CASSQDPGNTIYF | TGTGCCAGCAGCCAAGACCCCGGAAACACCATATATTTT
NA | TRBJ2-7 | TRBV7-3 | NA | CASSYTGEGEQYF | TGTGCCAGCAGCTACACGGGTGAGGGCGAGCAGTACTTC
once | TRBJ2-7 | TRBV12-3/TRBV12-4 | NA | CASSLSLGSYYEQYF | TGTGCCAGCAGTTTATCATTGGGGTCATACTACGAGCAGTACTTC
NA | TRBJ2-3 | TRBV28 | NA | CASRTTADTQYF | TGTGCCAGCAGAACGACGGCAGATACGCAGTATTTT
NA | TRBJ2-5 | TRBV29-1 | TRBD2 | CSAGGERGVETQYF | TGCAGCGCTGGGGGGGAGCGAGGAGTTGAGACCCAGTACTTC
NA | TRBJ2-5 | TRBV30 | TRBD1 | CAWIAEGASETQYF | TGTGCCTGGATAGCTGAGGGGGCATCAGAGACCCAGTACTTC